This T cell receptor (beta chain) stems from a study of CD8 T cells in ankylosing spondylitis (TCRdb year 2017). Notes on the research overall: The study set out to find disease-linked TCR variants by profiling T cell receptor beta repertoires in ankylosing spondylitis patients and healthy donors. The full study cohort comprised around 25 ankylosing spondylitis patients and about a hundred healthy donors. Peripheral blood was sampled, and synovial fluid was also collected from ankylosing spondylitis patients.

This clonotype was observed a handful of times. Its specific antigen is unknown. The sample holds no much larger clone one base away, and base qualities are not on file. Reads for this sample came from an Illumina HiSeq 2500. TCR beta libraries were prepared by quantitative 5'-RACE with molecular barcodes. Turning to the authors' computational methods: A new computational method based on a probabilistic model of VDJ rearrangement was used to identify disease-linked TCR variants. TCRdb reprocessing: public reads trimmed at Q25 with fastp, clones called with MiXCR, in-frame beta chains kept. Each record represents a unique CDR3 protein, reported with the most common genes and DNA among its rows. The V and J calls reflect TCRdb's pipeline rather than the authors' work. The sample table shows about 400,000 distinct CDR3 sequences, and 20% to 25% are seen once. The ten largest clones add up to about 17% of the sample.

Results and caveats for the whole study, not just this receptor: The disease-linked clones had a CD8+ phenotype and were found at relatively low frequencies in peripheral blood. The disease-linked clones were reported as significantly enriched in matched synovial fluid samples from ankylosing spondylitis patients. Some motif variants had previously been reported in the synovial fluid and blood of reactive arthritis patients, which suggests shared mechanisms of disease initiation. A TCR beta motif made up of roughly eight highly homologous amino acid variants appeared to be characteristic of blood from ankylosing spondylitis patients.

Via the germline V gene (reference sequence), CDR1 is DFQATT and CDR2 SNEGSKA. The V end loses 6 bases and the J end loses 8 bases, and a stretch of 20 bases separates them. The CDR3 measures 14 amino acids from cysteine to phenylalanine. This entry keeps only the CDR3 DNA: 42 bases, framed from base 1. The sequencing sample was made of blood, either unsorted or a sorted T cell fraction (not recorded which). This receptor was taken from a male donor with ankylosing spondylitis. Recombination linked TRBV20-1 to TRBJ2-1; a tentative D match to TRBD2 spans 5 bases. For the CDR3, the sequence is CSATDYRRRDEQFF. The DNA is TGCAGTGCCACCGACTACCGACGTCGGGATGAGCAGTTCTTC.